The 24 T cell receptor beta chains reported below all come from one sample, sequenced in a study of response to subunit inactivated influenza vaccine. One entry per CDR3 protein results from TCRdb running MiXCR on the RT-PCR reads. The sample includes 750,000 to 850,000 distinct CDR3 sequences, 18% of them seen just once. Here the sequenced sample was PBMCs from blood, taken 4 to 6 days after vaccination. All receptors come from a man aged 50-60 years who received an inactivated influenza vaccine.

The chain is built from TRBV7-8 and TRBJ2-7, with D hard to call. CDR1 SGHVS and CDR2 FQNEAQ come from the germline V gene. Trimming removed 2 bases from V and 7 bases from J, with 3 bases in between. CDR3 length: 10 amino acids. CDR3 DNA: TGTGCCAGCAGCTTAACGGAGCAGTACTTC. Encoded protein: CASSLTEQYF.

The table lists this clonotype with a few counts. Here the CDR3 DNA reads TGTGCCAGCCTAAGGAGCGGGGGGTCCGACAATGAGCAGTTCTTC. It yields the protein CASLRSGGSDNEQFF. The chain combines TRBV7-9 with TRBJ2-1, with 9 nucleotides matching TRBD2. Germline CDR1 reads SEHNR; CDR2 reads FQNEAQ (reference sequence). The V segment lost 8 bases and the J segment 5 bases; nucleotides outside the gene matches: 10. The CDR3 is made up of 15 amino acids.

The chain uses TRBV5-1 and TRBJ2-5, with D possibly being TRBD1 (8 bases). Looked up from germline, CDR1 is SGHRS and CDR2 is YFSETQ. Trimming removed 1 base at V and 5 bases at J, with 18 bases between. This CDR3 region has 16 residues. In DNA, the CDR3 is TGCGCCAGCAGCTTGCTAGTAGGACAGGGAGGGGAGACCCAGTACTTC. Translating gives CASSLLVGQGGETQYF.

The chain carries TRBV9 and TRBJ2-7; 8 bases agree with TRBD2. The germline V gene has CDR1 SGDLS and CDR2 YYNGEE. V trimming: 6 bases; J trimming: 5 bases; junction bases outside the gene matches: 13. The CDR3 contains 15 residues. CDR3 in amino acids: CASNAGAHSGDEQYF. As DNA, the CDR3 is TGTGCCAGCAACGCCGGGGCTCATAGCGGGGACGAGCAGTACTTC.

In its sample, this clonotype was seen a few times. This sequence joins TRBV6-1 and TRBJ2-5; 10 bases agree with TRBD2. This CDR3 is 16 amino acids long. Germline V gene sequence: CDR1 MNHNS, CDR2 SASEGT. V was clipped by 10 bases and J by 1 base; unmatched bases: 12. The CDR3 DNA reads as TGTGCCACCTTGGGGGCTAGCGGGGGTTTCCAAGAGACCCAGTACTTC. Amino acid sequence: CATLGASGGFQETQYF.

This clonotype was picked up a small number of times. The gene calls are TRBV4-1 and TRBJ2-7; D gene ambiguous. The CDR3 sequence is 15 residues long. V was cut by 4 bases and J by 0 bases, with 13 bases left in between. Germline assignment: CDR1 MGHRA and CDR2 YSYEKL. The CDR3 region has the DNA TGCGCCAGCAGCCGATCCTCCTCGGGCTCCTACGAGCAGTACTTC. Translating gives CASSRSSSGSYEQYF.

J is TRBJ2-1 and V is TRBV7-2; perhaps D is TRBD1 or TRBD2 (5 bases each). V was pared by 5 bases and J by 7 bases, with 33 bases between. Germline V CDR1 and CDR2: SGHTA, FQGNSA. The length of the CDR3 is 20 residues. CDR3 nucleotides: TGTGCCAGCAGCCGAGGGCTAGGACTCCTCCAGGGAGCGGCACTTAATGAGCAGTTCTTC. This gives the protein CASSRGLGLLQGAALNEQFF.

This clonotype has only a few counts. This chain connects TRBV12-3 or TRBV12-4 to TRBJ2-1, with TRBD1 matching over 8 bases. V lost 6 bases, J lost 5 bases, and 6 bases stayed unmatched. The CDR3 is 14 residues long. The CDR3: CASSFTGGNNEQFF. In DNA, the CDR3 is TGTGCCAGCAGCTTCACAGGGGGAAACAATGAGCAGTTCTTC.

Ten or more counts support this clonotype. The V and J genes are TRBV10-3 and TRBJ2-1; D might be TRBD2 (5 bases). The V gene lost 5 bases and the J gene lost 6 bases, with 14 bases spanning the gap. The germline gives CDR1 ENHRY, CDR2 SYGVKD. The CDR3 has 14 amino acids. The DNA for the CDR3 is TGTGCCATCAGTACCGGACTCGACACCAATGAGCAGTTCTTC. Translation gives CAISTGLDTNEQFF.

As regards this clonotype: A read error is possible here, since a much larger clone lies one base away. The chain couples TRBV20-1 to TRBJ2-1, with 10 bases that match TRBD2. Germline CDR1 DFQATT, CDR2 SNEGSKA (reference sequence). This CDR3 has 15 amino acids. CDR3 bases: TGCAGTGCCGAAGGGACTAGCGTAAGCTACAGTGAGCAGTTCTTC. This encodes CSAEGTSVSYSEQFF.

The chain recombines TRBV12-3 or TRBV12-4 with TRBJ2-2; D is perhaps TRBD1 or TRBD2 (5 bases each). V lost 6 bases and J 5 bases, leaving 16 bases between the germline ends. This CDR3 region has 15 residues. The CDR3 DNA sequence: TGTGCCAGCAGATCGAGGGGTTGGGTAACCGGGGAGCTGTTTTTT. This codes for CASRSRGWVTGELFF.

The CDR3 spells CASSWASGDTYEQYF. As DNA, the CDR3 is TGTGCCAGCAGCTGGGCAAGCGGGGATACCTACGAGCAGTACTTC. The gene calls are TRBV4-2 and TRBJ2-7, with TRBD2 matching 7 bases. The CDR3 extends over 15 amino acids. V lost 5 bases, J lost 2 bases, and 9 bases stayed unmatched. Germline V gives CDR1 LGHNA, CDR2 YNFKEQ.

The rearrangement uses TRBV7-2 and TRBJ2-3; D might be TRBD1 (6 bases). The CDR3 covers 13 residues. V lost 3 bases and J 6 bases, leaving 10 bases between the germline ends. Germline V gives CDR1 SGHTA, CDR2 FQGNSA. The CDR3 coding sequence is TGTGCCAGCAGCTTCAGGGGAAGGGATACGCAGTATTTT. Its protein is CASSFRGRDTQYF. Using reference TRBV7-2 and TRBJ2-3 for the parts outside the CDR3, the full variable domain is GAGVSQSPSNKVTEKGKDVELRCDPISGHTALYWYRQSLGQGLEFLIYFQGNSAPDKSGLPSDRFSAERTGGSVSTLTIQRTQQEDSAVYLCASSFRGRDTQYFGPGTRLTVL.

This chain joins TRBV25-1 and TRBJ2-7, with D perhaps matching TRBD1 or TRBD2 (5 bases each). CDR1 and CDR2 (germline): MGHDK, SYGVNS. The CDR3 length is 14 residues. Trimming stripped 5 bases from V and 0 bases from J, with 11 bases between. CDR3 bases: TGTGCCAGCAGTCGGGGCGGCATCTCCTACGAGCAGTACTTC. It encodes CASSRGGISYEQYF.

The J gene is TRBJ2-7, the V gene TRBV20-1, with TRBD2 matching 7 bases. Per the germline V gene, CDR1 is DFQATT and CDR2 is SNEGSKA (reference sequence). Losses at the gene ends were 5 bases for V and 6 bases for J; bases not matched to a gene: 13. The CDR3 sequence is 14 residues long. CDR3 nucleotide sequence: TGCAGTGCTTCGATGGGGCTAGCGGTTGGCGAGCAGTACTTC. Translating it yields CSASMGLAVGEQYF.

In its sample, this clonotype was seen once. The chain joins TRBV25-1 to TRBJ1-5; D is ambiguous. CDR1 and CDR2 from the germline V gene are MGHDK and SYGVNS. Trimming took off 4 bases at V and 2 bases at J, with 12 bases between the two ends. This CDR3 comprises 15 residues. Written as DNA, the CDR3 is TGTGCCAGCAGTGGAGGGAACCTAGGCAATCAGCCCCAGCATTTT. Translation: CASSGGNLGNQPQHF.

In its sample, this clonotype was seen a few times. The gene calls are TRBV20-1 and TRBJ2-7, with 12 positions matching TRBD1. Germline V gene data show CDR1 as DFQATT and CDR2 as SNEGSKA (reference sequence). The J segment lost 4 bases and the V segment lost 0 bases, leaving 7 bases of the junction unmatched. The CDR3 extends over 16 amino acids. The CDR3 loop is CSARDGDRGPSYEQYF. CDR3 nucleotide sequence: TGCAGTGCTAGAGATGGGGACAGGGGGCCATCTTACGAGCAGTACTTC.

The chain links TRBV20-1 to TRBJ1-3, with D unresolved. This CDR3 has 14 amino acids. CDR1 is DFQATT and CDR2 is SNEGSKA in the germline V gene (reference sequence). The V gene lost 0 bases and the J gene lost 3 bases, with 9 bases spanning the gap. CDR3 amino acids: CSARDWNVGNTIYF. The CDR3 DNA follows: TGCAGTGCTAGAGATTGGAATGTTGGAAACACCATATATTTT.

V usage is TRBV5-1 and J usage is TRBJ2-7; 7 positions match TRBD1. The trim removed 4 bases at V and 2 bases at J, leaving 9 bases unmatched. This CDR3 spans 15 amino acids. Germline loops: CDR1 SGHRS, CDR2 YFSETQ. CDR3 residues: CASSQEPGTAYEQYF. The CDR3 bases are TGCGCCAGCAGCCAGGAACCTGGGACAGCCTACGAGCAGTACTTC.

This clonotype showed up just a few times. This chain joins TRBV3-1 and TRBJ2-1, with 9 nucleotides matching TRBD2. The CDR3 sequence is 15 residues long. Germline-derived CDR1 and CDR2 are LGHDT and YNNKEL (reference sequence). V lost 6 bases to trimming and J lost 5 bases; unmatched junction nucleotides: 8. The CDR3, as DNA: TGTGCCAGCAGACCCACTAGCGGGCCGAACAATGAGCAGTTCTTC. Translating gives CASRPTSGPNNEQFF.

The chain employs TRBV20-1 and TRBJ1-1; 10 bases map to TRBD1. CDR1 is DFQATT, CDR2 SNEGSKA, per germline (reference sequence). This CDR3 has 14 amino acids. Trimming at V came to 6 bases and at J to 4 bases, leaving 8 bases not matched to a gene. This chain's CDR3 is CSAKTGGAGTEAFF. DNA for the CDR3: TGCAGTGCCAAGACAGGGGGCGCGGGCACTGAAGCTTTCTTT.

This clonotype has a count of ten or more. The chain links TRBV6-5 to TRBJ1-2; the match to TRBD1 covers 9 bases. This CDR3 is 14 amino acids long. V lost 2 bases to trimming and J lost 12 bases; unmatched junction nucleotides: 10. The germline CDR1 and CDR2 sequences are MNHEY and SVGAGI. This chain's CDR3 is CASSYRGGQGYDTF. CDR3 nucleotide sequence: TGTGCCAGCAGTTACCGAGGGGGACAGGGTTACGACACCTTC.

The rearrangement links TRBV5-1 to TRBJ2-1; TRBD2 matches 12 bases. The germline V gene encodes CDR1 SGHRS and CDR2 YFSETQ. V lost 1 base to trimming and J lost 7 bases; unmatched junction nucleotides: 6. The CDR3 spans 16 residues. The CDR3 protein is CASSLTGLAGQNEQFF. The CDR3 DNA reads TGCGCCAGCAGCTTGACCGGACTAGCGGGACAGAATGAGCAGTTCTTC.

This clonotype appeared a few times. The chain joins TRBV6-5 to TRBJ2-7; 10 nucleotides align to TRBD1. The junction had 8 bases not matched to a gene; V was cut back by 5 bases and J by 4 bases. The CDR3 consists of 15 residues. Germline CDR1 MNHEY, CDR2 SVGAGI. The CDR3 loop reads CASSNLGDRGYEQYF. CDR3 coding DNA: TGTGCCAGCAGTAACCTGGGGGACAGGGGTTACGAGCAGTACTTC.